This T cell receptor beta chain derives from a study of T cells in women clearing cervical HPV infection. Generated by immunoSEQ multiplex PCR, the TCRdb table keeps only in-frame clones and is missing some. This table lists tens of thousands of clones. Germline CDR1 PRHDT, CDR2 FYEKMQ (reference sequence). CDR3 size: 14 residues. Trimming took off 3 bases at V and 3 bases at J, with 10 bases between the two ends. In regard to this clone: The DNA ends 3 residues before the CDR3 does, and the rest of the CDR3 is filled in from the germline J gene.

Sequences were obtained from blood buffy coat. This sequence joins TRBV13 and TRBJ2-3, with D perhaps matching TRBD2 (6 bases). The source of this sequence is a woman between 18 and 70 years old with a cervical HPV16 infection that either progressed to CIN3+ or cleared (not recorded which). CDR3 protein: CASSFGTGTDTQYF. Incomplete CDR3 DNA: TGTGCCAGCAGCTTTGGGACTGGGACAGATACG.